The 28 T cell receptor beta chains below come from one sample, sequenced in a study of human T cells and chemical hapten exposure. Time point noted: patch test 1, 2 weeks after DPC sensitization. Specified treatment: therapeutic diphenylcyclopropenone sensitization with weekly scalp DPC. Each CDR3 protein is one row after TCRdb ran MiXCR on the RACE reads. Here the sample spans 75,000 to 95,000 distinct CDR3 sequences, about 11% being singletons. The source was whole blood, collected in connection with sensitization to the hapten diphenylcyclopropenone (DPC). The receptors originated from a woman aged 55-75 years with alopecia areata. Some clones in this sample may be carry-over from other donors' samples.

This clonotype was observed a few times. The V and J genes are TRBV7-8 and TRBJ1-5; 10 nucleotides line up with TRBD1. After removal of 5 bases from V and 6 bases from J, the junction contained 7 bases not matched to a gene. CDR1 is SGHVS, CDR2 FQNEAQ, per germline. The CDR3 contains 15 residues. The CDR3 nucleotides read TGTGCCAGCAGCGATGGGACAGGGGAGGTTCAGCCCCAGCATTTT. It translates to CASSDGTGEVQPQHF.

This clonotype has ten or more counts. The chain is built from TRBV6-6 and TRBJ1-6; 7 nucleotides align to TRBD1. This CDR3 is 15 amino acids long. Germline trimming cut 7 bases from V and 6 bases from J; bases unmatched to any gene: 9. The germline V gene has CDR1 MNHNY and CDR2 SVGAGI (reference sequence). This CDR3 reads CASTHEGALNSPLHF. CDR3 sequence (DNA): TGTGCCAGCACCCATGAGGGGGCCCTTAATTCACCCCTCCACTTT.

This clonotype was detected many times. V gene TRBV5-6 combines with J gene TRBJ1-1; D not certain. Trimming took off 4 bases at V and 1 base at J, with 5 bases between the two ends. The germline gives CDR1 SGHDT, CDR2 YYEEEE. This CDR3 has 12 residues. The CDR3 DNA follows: TGTGCCAGCAGCCCCCAGAACACTGAAGCTTTCTTT. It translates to CASSPQNTEAFF.

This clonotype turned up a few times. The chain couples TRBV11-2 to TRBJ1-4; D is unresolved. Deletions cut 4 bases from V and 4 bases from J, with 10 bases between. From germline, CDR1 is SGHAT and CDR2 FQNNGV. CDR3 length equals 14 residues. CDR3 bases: TGTGCCAGCAGCTCCCGGGCCAGTAATGAAAAACTGTTTTTT. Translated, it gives CASSSRASNEKLFF.

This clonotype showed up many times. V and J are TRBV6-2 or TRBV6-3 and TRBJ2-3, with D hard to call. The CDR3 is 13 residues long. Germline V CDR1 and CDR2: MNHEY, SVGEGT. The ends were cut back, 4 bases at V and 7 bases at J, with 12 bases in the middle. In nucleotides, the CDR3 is TGTGCCAGCAGTTCACCTCCCATGAATACGCAGTATTTT. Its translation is CASSSPPMNTQYF.

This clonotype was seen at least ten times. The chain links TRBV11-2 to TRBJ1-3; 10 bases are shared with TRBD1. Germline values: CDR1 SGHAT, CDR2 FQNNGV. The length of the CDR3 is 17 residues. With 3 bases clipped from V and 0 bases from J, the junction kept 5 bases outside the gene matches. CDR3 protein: CASSLDGDRGSGNTIYF. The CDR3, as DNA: TGTGCCAGCAGCTTGGACGGGGACAGGGGCTCTGGAAACACCATATATTTT.

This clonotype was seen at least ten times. CDR3 bases: TGTGCCAGCAGCCAAGGGACGCCTGAAGCTTTCTTT. Its translation is CASSQGTPEAFF. The chain links TRBV16 to TRBJ1-1, with D possibly matching TRBD1 (5 bases). Germline CDR1 is KGHSY and CDR2 is FQNENV. Trimming took off 2 bases at V and 6 bases at J, with 7 bases between the two ends. There are 12 residues in the CDR3. The variable domain in full, with the rest retrieved from reference TRBV16 and TRBJ1-1, is GEEVAQTPKHLVRGEGQKAKLYCAPIKGHSYVFWYQQVLKNEFKFLISFQNENVFDETGMPKERFSAKCLPNSPCSLEIQATKLEDSAVYFCASSQGTPEAFFGQGTRLTVV.

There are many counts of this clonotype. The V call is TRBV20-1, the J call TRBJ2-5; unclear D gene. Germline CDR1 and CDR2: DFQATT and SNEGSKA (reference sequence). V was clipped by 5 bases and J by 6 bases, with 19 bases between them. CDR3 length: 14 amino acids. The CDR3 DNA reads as TGCAGTGCTCAGGAATCCCTAGGGTCTCAGACCCAGTACTTC. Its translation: CSAQESLGSQTQYF.

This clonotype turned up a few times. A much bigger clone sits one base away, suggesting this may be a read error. CDR3 bases: TGTGCCAGCTCACCAAGGTACCAAGAGACCCAGTACTTC. This translates into CASSPRYQETQYF. The V call is TRBV18, the J call TRBJ2-5; D is unclear. The CDR3 length is 13 residues. V was clipped by 2 bases and J by 0 bases, with 4 bases between them. Germline V CDR1 and CDR2: KGHSH, LQKENI.

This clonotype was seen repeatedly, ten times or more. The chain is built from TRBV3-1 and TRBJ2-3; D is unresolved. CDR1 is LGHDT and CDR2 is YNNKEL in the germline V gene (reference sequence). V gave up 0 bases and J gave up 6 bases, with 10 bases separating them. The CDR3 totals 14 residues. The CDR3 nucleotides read TGTGCCAGCAGCCAAGAAGCCGGACGGGATACGCAGTATTTT. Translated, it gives CASSQEAGRDTQYF.

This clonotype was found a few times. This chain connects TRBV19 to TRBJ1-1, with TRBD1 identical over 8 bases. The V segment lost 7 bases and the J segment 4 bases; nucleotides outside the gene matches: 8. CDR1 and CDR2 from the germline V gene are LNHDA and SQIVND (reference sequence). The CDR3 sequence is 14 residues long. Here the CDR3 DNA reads TGTGCCAGTAATAGCAGGGGGCACGTCACTGAAGCTTTCTTT. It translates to CASNSRGHVTEAFF. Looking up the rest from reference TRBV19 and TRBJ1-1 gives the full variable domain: DGGITQSPKYLFRKEGQNVTLSCEQNLNHDAMYWYRQDPGQGLRLIYYSQIVNDFQKGDIAEGYSVSREKKESFPLTVTSAQKNPTAFYLCASNSRGHVTEAFFGQGTRLTVV.

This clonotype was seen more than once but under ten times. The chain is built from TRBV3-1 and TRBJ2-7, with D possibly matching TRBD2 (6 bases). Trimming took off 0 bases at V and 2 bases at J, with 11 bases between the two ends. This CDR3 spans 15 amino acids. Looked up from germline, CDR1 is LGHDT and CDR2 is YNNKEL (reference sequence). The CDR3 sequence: CASSQDVPGAYEQYF. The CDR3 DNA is TGTGCCAGCAGCCAAGATGTACCGGGGGCCTACGAGCAGTACTTC.

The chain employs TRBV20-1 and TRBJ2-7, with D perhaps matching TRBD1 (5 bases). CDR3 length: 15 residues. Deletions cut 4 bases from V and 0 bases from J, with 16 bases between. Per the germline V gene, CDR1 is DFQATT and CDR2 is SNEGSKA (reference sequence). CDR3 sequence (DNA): TGCAGTGCTACCCAAGGACAAACCTACTCCTACGAGCAGTACTTC. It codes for CSATQGQTYSYEQYF.

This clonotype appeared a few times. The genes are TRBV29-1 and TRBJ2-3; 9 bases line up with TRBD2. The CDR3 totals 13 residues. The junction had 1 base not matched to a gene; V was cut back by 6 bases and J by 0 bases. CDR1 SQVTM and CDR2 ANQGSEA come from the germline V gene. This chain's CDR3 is CSVLAGSTDTQYF. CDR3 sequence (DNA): TGCAGCGTGCTAGCGGGGAGCACAGATACGCAGTATTTT.

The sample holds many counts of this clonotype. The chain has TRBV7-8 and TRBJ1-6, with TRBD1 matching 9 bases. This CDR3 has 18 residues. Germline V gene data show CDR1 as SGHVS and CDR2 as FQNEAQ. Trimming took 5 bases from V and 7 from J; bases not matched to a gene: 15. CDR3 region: CASSPRWTGVDRNSPLHF. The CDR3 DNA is TGTGCCAGCAGCCCCCGCTGGACAGGGGTCGATCGGAATTCACCCCTCCACTTT. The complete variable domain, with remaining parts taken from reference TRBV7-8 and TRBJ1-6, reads GAGVSQSPRYKVAKRGQDVALRCDPISGHVSLFWYQQALGQGPEFLTYFQNEAQLDKSGLPSDRFFAERPEGSVSTLKIQRTQQEDSAVYLCASSPRWTGVDRNSPLHFGNGTRLTVT.

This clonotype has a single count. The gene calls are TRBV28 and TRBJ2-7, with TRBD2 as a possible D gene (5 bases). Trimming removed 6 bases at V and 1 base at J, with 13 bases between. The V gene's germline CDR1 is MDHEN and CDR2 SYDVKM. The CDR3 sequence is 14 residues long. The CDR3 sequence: CASRPNGNSYEQYF. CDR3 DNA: TGTGCCAGCAGGCCTAACGGGAATTCCTACGAGCAGTACTTC.

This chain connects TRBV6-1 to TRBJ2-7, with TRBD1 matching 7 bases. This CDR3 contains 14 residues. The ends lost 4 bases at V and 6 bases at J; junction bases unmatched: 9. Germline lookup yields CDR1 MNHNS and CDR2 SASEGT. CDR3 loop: CASSARDRLSEQYF. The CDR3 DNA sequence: TGTGCCAGCAGTGCCCGGGACAGACTTAGCGAGCAGTACTTC.

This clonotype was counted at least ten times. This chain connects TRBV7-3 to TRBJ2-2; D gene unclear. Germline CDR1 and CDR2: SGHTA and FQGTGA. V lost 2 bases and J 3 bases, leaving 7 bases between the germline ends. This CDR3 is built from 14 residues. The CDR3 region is CASSLARDTGELFF. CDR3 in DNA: TGTGCCAGCAGCTTAGCAAGGGACACCGGGGAGCTGTTTTTT.

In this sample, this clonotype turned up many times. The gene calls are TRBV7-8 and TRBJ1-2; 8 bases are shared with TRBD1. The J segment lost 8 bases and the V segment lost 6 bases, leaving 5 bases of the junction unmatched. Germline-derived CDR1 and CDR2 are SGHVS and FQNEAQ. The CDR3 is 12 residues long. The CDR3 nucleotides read TGTGCCAGCAGTCCCACAGGGGGAGGCTACACCTTC. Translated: CASSPTGGGYTF.

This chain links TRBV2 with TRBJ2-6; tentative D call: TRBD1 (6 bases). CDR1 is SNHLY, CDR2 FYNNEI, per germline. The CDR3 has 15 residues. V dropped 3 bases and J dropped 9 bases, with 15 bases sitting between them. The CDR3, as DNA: TGTGCCAGCAGTGAGCCGGGACATAGGAGCAACGTCCTGACTTTC. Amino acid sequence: CASSEPGHRSNVLTF. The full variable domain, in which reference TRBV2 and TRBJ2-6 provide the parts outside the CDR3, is EPEVTQTPSHQVTQMGQEVILRCVPISNHLYFYWYRQILGQKVEFLVSFYNNEISEKSEIFDDQFSVERPDGSNFTLKIRSTKLEDSAMYFCASSEPGHRSNVLTFGAGSRLTVL.

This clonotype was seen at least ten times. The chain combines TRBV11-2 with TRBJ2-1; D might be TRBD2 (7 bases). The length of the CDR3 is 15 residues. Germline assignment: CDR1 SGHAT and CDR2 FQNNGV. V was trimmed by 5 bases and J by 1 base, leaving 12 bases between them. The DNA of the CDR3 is TGTGCCAGCAGCGTACAGGGAGGGTCCTACAATGAGCAGTTCTTC. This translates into CASSVQGGSYNEQFF.

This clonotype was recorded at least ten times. The CDR3 sequence: CASSSRRNEAFF. CDR3 in DNA: TGTGCCAGCAGCAGTCGACGTAATGAAGCTTTCTTT. V and J are TRBV11-1 and TRBJ1-1, with D uncertain. Deletions cut 5 bases from V and 7 bases from J, with 11 bases between. The CDR3 sequence is 12 residues long. Per germline, CDR1 SGHAT and CDR2 FQDESV (reference sequence).

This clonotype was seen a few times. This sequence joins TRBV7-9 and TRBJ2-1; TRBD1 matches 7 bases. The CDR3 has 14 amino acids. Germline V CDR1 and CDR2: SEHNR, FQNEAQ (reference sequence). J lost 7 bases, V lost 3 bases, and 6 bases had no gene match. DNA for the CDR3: TGTGCCAGCAGCTTTGATTCACAGGGGAATGAGCAGTTCTTC. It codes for CASSFDSQGNEQFF. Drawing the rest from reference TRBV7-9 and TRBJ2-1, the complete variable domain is DTGVSQNPRHKITKRGQNVTFRCDPISEHNRLYWYRQTLGQGPEFLTYFQNEAQLEKSRLLSDRFSAERPKGSFSTLEIQRTEQGDSAMYLCASSFDSQGNEQFFGPGTRLTVL.

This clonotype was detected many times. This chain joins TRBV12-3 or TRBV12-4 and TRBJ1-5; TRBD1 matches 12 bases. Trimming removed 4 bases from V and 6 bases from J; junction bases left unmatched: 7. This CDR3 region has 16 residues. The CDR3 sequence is CASSSRGQGAGQPQHF. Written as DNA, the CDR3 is TGTGCCAGCAGTTCCCGGGGACAGGGGGCTGGTCAGCCCCAGCATTTT.

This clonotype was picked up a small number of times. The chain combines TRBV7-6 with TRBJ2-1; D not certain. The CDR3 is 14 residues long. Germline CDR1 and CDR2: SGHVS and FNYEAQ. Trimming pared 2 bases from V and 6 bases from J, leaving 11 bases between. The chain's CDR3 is CASSLRHLGNEQFF. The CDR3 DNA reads TGTGCCAGCAGCTTAAGACACCTTGGCAATGAGCAGTTCTTC.

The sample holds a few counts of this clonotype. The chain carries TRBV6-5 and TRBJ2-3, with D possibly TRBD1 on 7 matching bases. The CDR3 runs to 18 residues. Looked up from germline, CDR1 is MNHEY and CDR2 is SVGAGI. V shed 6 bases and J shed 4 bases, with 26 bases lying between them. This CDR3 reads CASSHWGAGQIGADTQYF. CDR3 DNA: TGTGCCAGCAGCCATTGGGGCGCGGGACAGATAGGCGCAGATACGCAGTATTTT.

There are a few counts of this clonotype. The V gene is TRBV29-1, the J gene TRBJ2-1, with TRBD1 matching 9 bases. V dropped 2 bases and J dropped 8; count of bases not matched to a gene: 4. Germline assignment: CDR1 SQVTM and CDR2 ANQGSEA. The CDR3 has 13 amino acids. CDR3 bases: TGCAGCGTTGAACGACAGGGGGTGGATGAGCAGTTCTTC. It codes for CSVERQGVDEQFF.

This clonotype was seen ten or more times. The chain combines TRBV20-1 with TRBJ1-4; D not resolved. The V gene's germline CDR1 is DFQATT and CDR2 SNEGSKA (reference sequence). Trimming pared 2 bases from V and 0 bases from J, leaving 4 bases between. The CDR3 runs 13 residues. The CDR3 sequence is CSARKTTNEKLFF. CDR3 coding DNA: TGCAGTGCTAGAAAGACAACTAATGAAAAACTGTTTTTT.